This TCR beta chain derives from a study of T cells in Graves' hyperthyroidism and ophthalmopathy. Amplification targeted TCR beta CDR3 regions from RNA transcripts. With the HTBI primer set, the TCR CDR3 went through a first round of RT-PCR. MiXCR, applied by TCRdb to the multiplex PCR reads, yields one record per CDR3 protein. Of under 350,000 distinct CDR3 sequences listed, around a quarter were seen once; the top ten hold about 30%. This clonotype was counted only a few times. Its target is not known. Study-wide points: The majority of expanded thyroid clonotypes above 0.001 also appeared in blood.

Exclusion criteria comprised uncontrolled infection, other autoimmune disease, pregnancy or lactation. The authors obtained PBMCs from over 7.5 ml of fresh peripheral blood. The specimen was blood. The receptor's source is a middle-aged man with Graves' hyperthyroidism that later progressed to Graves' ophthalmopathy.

CDR3 sequence: CASSLGQGKVGGYTF. The CDR3 DNA sequence: TGTGCCAGCAGTTTGGGACAGGGGAAAGTGGGTGGCTACACCTTC. This rearrangement joins TRBV28 to TRBJ1-2, with 10 nucleotides matching TRBD1. After removal of 3 bases from V and 7 bases from J, the junction contained 8 bases not matched to a gene. CDR1 is MDHEN, CDR2 SYDVKM, per germline. The CDR3 is 15 amino acids.